The clone carrying this TCR beta chain was observed a few times. As yet, its antigen is unknown. This record belongs to a study of T cell repertoires in cytomegalovirus infection. Germline-derived CDR1 and CDR2 are SGHVS and FQNEAQ. This CDR3 is built from 16 residues. The V end was cut by 1 base, the J end by 4 bases, with 15 bases between. Study-level results: Summed frequency of shared TCR beta families picked out CMV carriers who also had the relevant HLA. In two of eight donors, the top clonotype was HLA-C-restricted CMV-specific.

A single record per CDR3 protein comes from TCRdb applying MiXCR to the reads. The data contain around 360,000 distinct CDR3 sequences, roughly 34% of them singletons. This specimen was cultured PBMCs, taken from culture after CMV antigen stimulation. This clonotype originated in a human donor in good health (CMV status not recorded). Some clones in this sample may be carry-over from other donors' samples. The chain links TRBV7-8 to TRBJ2-3; no firm D call. The CDR3 DNA reads as TGTGCCAGCAGCTTAGTGGAACTAATGGGCGCAGATACGCAGTATTTT. Translated, it gives CASSLVELMGADTQYF.